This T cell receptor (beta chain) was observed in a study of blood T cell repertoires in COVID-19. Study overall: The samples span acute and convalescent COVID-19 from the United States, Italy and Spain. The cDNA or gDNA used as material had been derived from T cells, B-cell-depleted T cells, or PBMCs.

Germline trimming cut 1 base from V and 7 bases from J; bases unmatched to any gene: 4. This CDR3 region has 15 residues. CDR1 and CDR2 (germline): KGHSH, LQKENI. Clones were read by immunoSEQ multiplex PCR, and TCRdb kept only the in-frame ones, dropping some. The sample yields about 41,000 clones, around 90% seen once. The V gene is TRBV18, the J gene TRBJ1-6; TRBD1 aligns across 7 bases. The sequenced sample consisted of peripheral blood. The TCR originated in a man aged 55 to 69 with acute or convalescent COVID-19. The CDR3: CASSPLGTENSPLHF. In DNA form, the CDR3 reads TGTGCCAGCTCACCACTGGGGACAGAAAATTCACCCCTCCACTTT. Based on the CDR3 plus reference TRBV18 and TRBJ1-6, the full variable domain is NAGVMQNPRHLVRRRGQEARLRCSPMKGHSHVYWYRQLPEEGLKFMVYLQKENIIDESGMPKERFSAEFPKEGPSILRIQQVVRGDSAAYFCASSPLGTENSPLHFGNGTRLTVT.